The T cell receptor beta chain described here comes from a study of T cell clones after liver transplantation. This clone has a single count. This CDR3 is built from 16 residues. Trimming shortened V by 5 bases and J by 0 bases, and 15 bases separated the two germline ends. Germline-derived CDR1 and CDR2 are SGHAT and FQNNGV. Sequencing used immunoSEQ multiplex PCR; TCRdb keeps in-frame clones, though not all of them. Here the sample spans roughly 53,000 clones, less than 75% being singletons. The rearrangement joins TRBV11-2 to TRBJ2-3; TRBD1 might be the D (6 bases). The TCR was taken from a human patient who received a liver transplant. Some of these T cells may belong to the graft donor. The sample consisted of CD4+ T cells from blood, taken at the 22-month timepoint. As DNA, the CDR3 is TGTGCCAGCAGCCGTCGGACAGCTTTGAGCACAGATACGCAGTATTTT. Its protein is CASSRRTALSTDTQYF.